This TCR beta chain was captured in a study of blood T cell repertoires in COVID-19. In the study overall: T cells, B-cell-depleted T cells, or PBMCs supplied cDNA or gDNA.

In the source study's methods: Reference gene primer amplification gave nucleated cell count estimates. Generated by immunoSEQ multiplex PCR, the TCRdb table keeps only in-frame clones and is missing some. That table supplies the V and J calls and clone size; D and trimming were determined from the DNA. Here the sample spans 140,000 to 150,000 clones, roughly 80% being singletons. Residents of about two dozen US areas, aged about 18 to 95 years, made up the participants. Recovered Cohort 3 donors showed two negative PCRs, clearance, or symptom resolution. CDR3 size: 15 residues. The V end was cut by 6 bases, the J end by 4 bases, with 15 bases between. The germline V gene encodes CDR1 WNHNN and CDR2 SYGVQD (reference sequence).

The rearrangement links TRBV10-1 to TRBJ1-4; D uncertain. The specimen was PBMCs or T cells enriched from blood (not recorded which). This TCR came from a woman in her fifties or sixties who had recovered from COVID-19. CDR3 in DNA: TGCGCCAGCAGACGCCGTGCGGGTTTTAATGAAAAACTGTTTTTT. This gives the protein CASRRRAGFNEKLFF.